These 14 T cell receptor beta chains originate from one sample sequenced in a study. Via MiXCR, TCRdb re-called the RT-PCR reads, giving one row per CDR3 protein. The profile shows around 700,000 distinct CDR3 sequences, approximately 15% of them singletons. Sequenced sample: memory CD4+ T cells from blood. These TCRs come from a female donor in good health, serving as a healthy control.

This clonotype was detected ten times or more. CDR3 bases: TGTGCCAGCAGTTACTCCCTGAGCTCCTACAATGAGCAGTTCTTC. It is translated as CASSYSLSSYNEQFF. The chain employs TRBV6-5 and TRBJ2-1; no definite D call. The CDR3 totals 15 residues. Germline V CDR1 and CDR2: MNHEY, SVGAGI. V lost 0 bases to trimming and J lost 0 bases, with 6 bases between them.

The CDR3 sequence: CASSKGNPNYGYTF. The CDR3 bases are TGTGCCAGCAGCAAAGGCAACCCCAACTATGGCTACACCTTC. The chain recombines TRBV9 with TRBJ1-2; no reliable D call. Trimming shortened V by 4 bases and J by 2 bases, and 12 bases separated the two germline ends. The germline V gene encodes CDR1 SGDLS and CDR2 YYNGEE. The CDR3 sequence is 14 residues long.

In this sample, this clonotype turned up a few times. V usage is TRBV28 and J usage is TRBJ2-5, with D unclear. The length of the CDR3 is 14 residues. CDR1 is MDHEN and CDR2 is SYDVKM in the germline V gene. The V gene lost 6 bases and the J gene lost 2 bases, with 13 bases spanning the gap. CDR3 DNA: TGTGCCAGCAGGATTTCCCGTGGACAAGAGACCCAGTACTTC. Translation gives CASRISRGQETQYF.

This clonotype has ten or more counts. This chain joins TRBV5-1 and TRBJ2-7; 9 bases align to TRBD2. This CDR3 spans 15 amino acids. After removal of 4 bases from V and 2 bases from J, the junction contained 7 bases not matched to a gene. The germline V gene has CDR1 SGHRS and CDR2 YFSETQ. The CDR3 loop reads CASSDTSGSPYEQYF. Written as DNA, the CDR3 is TGCGCCAGCAGCGATACTAGCGGGTCACCCTACGAGCAGTACTTC.

The chain uses TRBV20-1 and TRBJ1-6; D may be TRBD1 (5 bases). The CDR3 sequence is 18 residues long. The V end lost 0 bases, the J end lost 0 bases, and 15 bases lay between the germline ends. Germline V gives CDR1 DFQATT, CDR2 SNEGSKA (reference sequence). The CDR3 sequence: CSAREAASGGSYNSPLHF. The CDR3 coding sequence is TGCAGTGCTAGAGAAGCGGCTAGCGGGGGCTCCTATAATTCACCCCTCCACTTT.

This clonotype has only a few counts. This chain links TRBV9 with TRBJ1-6, with no clear D. Germline V CDR1 and CDR2: SGDLS, YYNGEE. Between the trimmed V and J ends, which lost 2 bases and 6 bases, there was a span of 9 bases. This CDR3 is built from 14 residues. The CDR3 bases are TGTGCCAGCAGCGTTCAGTCATTTAATTCACCCCTCCACTTT. Translating it yields CASSVQSFNSPLHF.

This clonotype was recorded many times. This rearrangement joins TRBV6-1 to TRBJ1-5; unclear D gene. The CDR3 is 13 amino acids. Germline-derived CDR1 and CDR2 are MNHNS and SASEGT. V was cut by 4 bases and J by 7 bases, with 11 bases left in between. CDR3 region: CASSVGRPQPQHF. The DNA of the CDR3 is TGTGCCAGCAGTGTCGGCAGGCCCCAGCCCCAGCATTTT.

Ten or more counts support this clonotype. CDR3 residues: CASNNPTDTQYF. The DNA of the CDR3 is TGTGCCAGCAACAACCCCACAGATACGCAGTATTTT. The genes are TRBV6-2 or TRBV6-3 and TRBJ2-3; D remains ambiguous. V lost 7 bases and J lost 2, with 7 bases in between. This CDR3 spans 12 amino acids. CDR1 is MNHEY, CDR2 SVGEGT, per germline.

This clonotype was counted at least ten times. The chain has TRBV25-1 and TRBJ1-4, with D perhaps matching TRBD1 (5 bases). V was trimmed by 3 bases and J by 5 bases, leaving 10 bases between them. The CDR3 totals 14 residues. Germline-derived CDR1 and CDR2 are MGHDK and SYGVNS. This chain's CDR3 is CASSDTGANEKLFF. CDR3 in DNA: TGTGCCAGCAGTGACACAGGTGCAAATGAAAAACTGTTTTTT. Full variable domain (remainder filled in from reference TRBV25-1 and TRBJ1-4): EADIYQTPRYLVIGTGKKITLECSQTMGHDKMYWYQQDPGMELHLIHYSYGVNSTEKGDLSSESTVSRIRTEHFPLTLESARPSHTSQYLCASSDTGANEKLFFGSGTQLSVL.

V gene TRBV6-2 or TRBV6-3 combines with J gene TRBJ1-2; 7 bases line up with TRBD1. Germline CDR1 reads MNHEY; CDR2 reads SVGEGT. This CDR3 contains 15 residues. The junction had 12 bases not matched to a gene; V was cut back by 7 bases and J by 4 bases. CDR3 nucleotides: TGTGCCAGCACCACCAGGAGGGGGCGCATCTATGGCTACACCTTC. Protein product: CASTTRRGRIYGYTF.

This clonotype appeared a few times. The rearrangement joins TRBV5-6 to TRBJ1-1, with 8 bases matching TRBD1. Germline V gene lookup returns CDR1 SGHDT and CDR2 YYEEEE. Trimming took 3 bases from V and 3 from J; bases not matched to a gene: 10. CDR3 length: 16 amino acids. In DNA form, the CDR3 reads TGTGCCAGCAGCTCACTCCTCGCGACAGGGGACACTGAAGCTTTCTTT. Translating it yields CASSSLLATGDTEAFF.

The V and J genes are TRBV7-2 and TRBJ2-1, with 12 bases that match TRBD2. The junction had 3 bases not matched to a gene; V was cut back by 3 bases and J by 6 bases. CDR1 SGHTA and CDR2 FQGNSA come from the germline V gene. The CDR3 has 15 residues. The CDR3 nucleotides are TGTGCCAGCAGCTTCCTAGCGGGAGGGGCCAATGAGCAGTTCTTC. Encoded protein: CASSFLAGGANEQFF. Full variable domain (outside the CDR3, taken from reference TRBV7-2 and TRBJ2-1): GAGVSQSPSNKVTEKGKDVELRCDPISGHTALYWYRQSLGQGLEFLIYFQGNSAPDKSGLPSDRFSAERTGGSVSTLTIQRTQQEDSAVYLCASSFLAGGANEQFFGPGTRLTVL.

This clonotype was detected only a few times. This sequence joins TRBV7-9 and TRBJ2-7; tentatively, D is TRBD1 (5 bases). This CDR3 is built from 14 residues. Trimming took off 6 bases at V and 0 bases at J, with 12 bases between the two ends. Germline loops: CDR1 SEHNR, CDR2 FQNEAQ (reference sequence). CDR3 DNA sequence: TGTGCCAGCAGGCTTGGGGCGAGCTCCTACGAGCAGTACTTC. Protein product: CASRLGASSYEQYF.

This clonotype was seen more than once but under ten times. The chain links TRBV10-3 to TRBJ1-2; D is unclear. CDR3 length: 12 amino acids. V was pared by 3 bases and J by 4 bases, with 6 bases between. In germline, CDR1 is ENHRY, CDR2 SYGVKD. The CDR3 DNA sequence: TGTGCCATCAGTGACTCGAGCTATGGCTACACCTTC. Amino acid sequence: CAISDSSYGYTF.